This passage covers 29 T cell receptor beta chains from one sample sequenced in a study of tumor and adjacent non-tumor tissue in lung cancer. A modified ARM-PCR protocol with three rounds of nested PCR amplified TCRbeta. TCRdb analysed the multiplex PCR reads with MiXCR anew, one entry per CDR3 protein. This table holds over 100,000 distinct CDR3 sequences, roughly 80% found once. The template was RNA from unsorted bulk tissue. Source material: lung tumor tissue. Every receptor here comes from a woman between 55 and 75 years old with non-small cell lung cancer.

For this clonotype: A read error may be the cause here, since a much bigger clone is one base away. The genes are TRBV4-3 and TRBJ2-1; 8 bases map to TRBD2. V was clipped by 1 base and J by 8 bases; unmatched bases: 7. Germline CDR1 and CDR2: LGHNA and YSLEER. The CDR3 runs to 15 residues. The CDR3 DNA is TGCGCCAGCAGCCAAGCGGGAGGGCCGGAGTATGAGCAGTTCTTC. Translating it yields CASSQAGGPEYEQFF.

Notes on this clonotype: One end of the junction is discordant with germline, which a read error may explain. The rearrangement uses TRBV11-3 and TRBJ2-1; 7 bases map to TRBD2. CDR1 and CDR2 from the germline V gene are SGHNT and YENEEA. The CDR3 spans 16 residues. Written as DNA, the CDR3 is TGTGCCAGCAGCCTAGGGACTATCGGGAAGAACAATGAACAGTTCTTC. Encoded protein: CASSLGTIGKNNEQFF. The full variable domain, its missing parts supplied by reference TRBV11-3 and TRBJ2-1, is EAGVVQSPRYKIIEKKQPVAFWCNPISGHNTLYWYLQNLGQGPELLIRYENEEAVDDSQLPKDRFSAERLKGVDSTLKIQPAELGDSAVYLCASSLGTIGKNNEQFFGPGTRLTVL.

About this clonotype itself: This sequence may be a read error, since a much larger clone differs from it by one base. This rearrangement joins TRBV5-4 to TRBJ2-4; possible D gene TRBD1, 5 bases. V was shortened by 0 bases and J by 12 bases, with 13 bases between the two germline ends. This CDR3 region has 13 residues. CDR1 SGHNT and CDR2 YYREEE come from the germline V gene (reference sequence). This CDR3 reads CASSLGGADTQYF. As DNA, the CDR3 is TGTGCCAGCAGCTTGGGGGGCGCGGACACTCAGTACTTC.

A note on this clonotype: Germline and junction disagree at one end, which may indicate a read error. V gene TRBV5-1 combines with J gene TRBJ2-7; D gene ambiguous. The CDR3 totals 14 residues. Germline CDR1 reads SGHRS; CDR2 reads YFSETQ. For the CDR3, the DNA is TGCGCCAGTAGCTACTCGGGCAGCTCCTACGAGCAGTACTTC. This encodes CASSYSGSSYEQYF.

This clonotype has ten or more counts. V usage is TRBV4-1 and J usage is TRBJ2-3, with a weak D call TRBD1 (6 bases). CDR1 and CDR2 (germline): MGHRA, YSYEKL. The CDR3 covers 17 residues. V lost 0 bases and J lost 9, with 22 bases in between. The CDR3: CASSQDLTGSALNTQYF. CDR3 nucleotide sequence: TGCGCCAGCAGCCAAGATCTTACAGGGTCAGCACTAAACACGCAGTATTTT.

The sample holds a few counts of this clonotype. The junction differs from germline at one of its ends, possibly a read error. The J gene is TRBJ2-1, the V gene TRBV11-3, with D perhaps matching TRBD2 (6 bases). The CDR3 covers 17 residues. Germline V gives CDR1 SGHNT, CDR2 YENEEA. CDR3 sequence reads: CASSLGPLALPYNEQFF. CDR3 in DNA: TGTGCTAGCAGTTTAGGCCCACTAGCACTACCCTACAATGAGCAGTTCTTC.

On this clonotype itself: A much bigger clone sits one base away, suggesting this may be a read error. The CDR3 carries no conserved terminal phenylalanine or tryptophan, so it likely arises from a read error. This CDR3 reads CATRDHLNYGYTS. The CDR3 coding sequence is TGTGCCACCCGGGATCACCTAAACTATGGCTACACCTCC. The chain recombines TRBV6-1 with TRBJ1-2, with D uncertain. Trimming removed 10 bases from V and 2 bases from J, with 14 bases in between. This CDR3 comprises 13 residues. CDR1 and CDR2 from the germline V gene are MNHNS and SASEGT.

The rearrangement uses TRBV20-1 and TRBJ1-5, with TRBD1 matching over 7 bases. V gave up 8 bases and J gave up 9 bases; unmatched junction bases: 10. The CDR3 loop spans 12 amino acids. CDR1 DFQATT and CDR2 SNEGSKA come from the germline V gene (reference sequence). This CDR3 reads CSIRQGSRPQHF. In DNA, the CDR3 is TGCAGTATTAGACAGGGTAGCCGGCCCCAGCATTTT.

As to this clonotype: Its ends do not fully match the called genes, so a read error is possible. V gene TRBV20-1 combines with J gene TRBJ2-2; D is perhaps TRBD2 (5 bases). The V gene's germline CDR1 is DFQATT and CDR2 SNEGSKA (reference sequence). CDR3 size: 13 residues. In DNA form, the CDR3 reads TGCAGTGCTAGAGATATGAACACCGGGGAGCTCTTTTTT. As protein: CSARDMNTGELFF.

This clonotype was seen just once. The chain recombines TRBV6-1 with TRBJ2-1; D is possibly TRBD1 (6 bases). Trimming stripped 7 bases from V and 3 bases from J, with 13 bases between. Germline values: CDR1 MNHNS, CDR2 SASEGT. The CDR3 sequence is 14 residues long. CDR3 region: CASTPSRGYNEQFF. The CDR3 coding sequence is TGTGCCAGCACGCCTAGCAGGGGCTACAATGAGCAGTTCTTC.

This clonotype was seen once. Since the CDR3 does not end with the conserved phenylalanine or tryptophan, this likely comes from a read error. The rearrangement joins TRBV13 to TRBJ2-7; D gene uncertain. Trimming removed 5 bases from V and 5 bases from J, with 13 bases in between. This CDR3 region has 13 residues. CDR1 is PRHDT, CDR2 FYEKMQ, per germline (reference sequence). The CDR3 region has the DNA TGTGCCAGCAGCGCGCCCTTTGAGAACGAGCAGTACATC. Translating gives CASSAPFENEQYI.

This clonotype was seen ten or more times. The chain links TRBV10-3 to TRBJ2-1; 12 bases match TRBD2. V gave up 5 bases and J gave up 4 bases; unmatched junction bases: 6. Germline-derived CDR1 and CDR2 are ENHRY and SYGVKD. The length of the CDR3 is 16 residues. CDR3 amino acids: CAISFGTSGRYNEQFF. The DNA of the CDR3 is TGTGCCATCAGTTTCGGGACTAGCGGGCGATACAATGAGCAGTTCTTC.

This clonotype was picked up many times. The chain joins TRBV20-1 to TRBJ1-5; D is possibly TRBD1 (5 bases). This CDR3 comprises 14 residues. The germline V and J ends were trimmed by 6 bases and 2 bases, with 14 bases remaining between them. The germline gives CDR1 DFQATT, CDR2 SNEGSKA (reference sequence). CDR3 amino acids: CSAKGSLGNQPQHF. The DNA of the CDR3 is TGCAGTGCAAAGGGGAGTTTGGGCAATCAGCCCCAGCATTTT.

About this clonotype itself: One junction end does not reproduce the germline sequence, and a read error may be involved. The chain joins TRBV11-2 to TRBJ2-3; no clear D. The CDR3 runs to 11 residues. Germline V gene lookup returns CDR1 SGHAT and CDR2 FQNNGV. This CDR3 is CASSLTDLQSF. Here the CDR3 DNA reads TGTGCCAGCAGCTTAACAGATCTGCAGTCGTTT.

On this clonotype: The germline gene is not matched at one end of the junction; a read error may be the cause. The chain couples TRBV11-1 to TRBJ2-7; TRBD1 is a possible D gene (6 bases). Germline CDR1 reads SGHAT; CDR2 reads FQDESV (reference sequence). This CDR3 is built from 15 residues. The CDR3 is CVSSLGGTKTYEQYF. The CDR3 nucleotides read TGTGTCAGCAGTTTAGGGGGTACAAAGACCTACGAGCAGTACTTC.

V gene TRBV10-1 combines with J gene TRBJ2-7; tentatively, D is TRBD2 (6 bases). V was pared by 10 bases and J by 1 base, with 32 bases between. The CDR3 loop spans 19 amino acids. CDR1 is WNHNN, CDR2 SYGVQD, per germline (reference sequence). The CDR3 sequence: CAKGGFRDGARRASYEQYF. The CDR3, as DNA: TGCGCCAAGGGTGGGTTCCGGGATGGAGCCCGGAGGGCGTCCTACGAGCAGTACTTC.

Note on this clonotype: One junction end disagrees with the germline gene, perhaps due to a read error. This chain connects TRBV20-1 to TRBJ1-1, with 7 nucleotides matching TRBD1. CDR3 size: 16 residues. CDR1 is DFQATT, CDR2 SNEGSKA, per germline (reference sequence). DNA for the CDR3: TGCAGCGCTAGAAGACAGGGTTCTCCGATAAACACTGAAGCTTTCTTT. Translated: CSARRQGSPINTEAFF.

Concerning this clonotype: This may arise from a read error, as a much more abundant clone is one base away. The rearrangement uses TRBV20-1 and TRBJ2-5, with 10 bases that match TRBD2. CDR1 and CDR2 (germline): DFQATT, SNEGSKA (reference sequence). There are 16 residues in the CDR3. The CDR3 DNA is TGCAGTGCTAGAGGCAGTCAGCGGGAGGGCCAGGAGATCCAGTACTTC. Translating it yields CSARGSQREGQEIQYF.

Points on this clonotype: An end of the junction does not agree with germline; a read error may underlie this. The CDR3: CASTTGGYKETQYF. CDR3 sequence (DNA): TGCGCCAGTACCACGGGGGGGTACAAAGAGACCCAGTACTTC. The chain links TRBV7-9 to TRBJ2-5, with TRBD2 identical over 8 bases. The CDR3 has 14 residues. Germline CDR1 is SEHNR and CDR2 is FQNEAQ (reference sequence).

The chain links TRBV11-2 to TRBJ2-1, with D possibly TRBD2 on 6 matching bases. Germline CDR1 SGHAT, CDR2 FQNNGV. The V and J ends lost 5 bases and 12 bases respectively, with 11 bases between them. The CDR3 contains 11 residues. The CDR3 DNA reads as TGTGCCAGCAGCCAAGGGAGGTGGCAGTTCTTC. Translation gives CASSQGRWQFF.

Points on this clonotype: With a much larger clone just one base away, this may be a read error. The chain is built from TRBV28 and TRBJ1-1, with no clear D. Germline assignment: CDR1 MDHEN and CDR2 SYDVKM. V lost 7 bases and J lost 1, with 10 bases in between. This CDR3 is built from 13 residues. CDR3 in amino acids: CASTLWENTEAFF. The CDR3 DNA reads as TGTGCCAGCACCTTGTGGGAGAACACTGAAGCTTTCTTT. Full variable domain (remainder filled in from reference TRBV28 and TRBJ1-1): DVKVTQSSRYLVKRTGEKVFLECVQDMDHENMFWYRQDPGLGLRLIYFSYDVKMKEKGDIPEGYSVSREKKERFSLILESASTNQTSMYLCASTLWENTEAFFGQGTRLTVV.

This clonotype was recorded a few times. A much more abundant neighbour one base away suggests this may be a read error. This sequence joins TRBV29-1 and TRBJ2-7, with 8 bases matching TRBD2. Germline V lookup: CDR1 SQVTM, CDR2 ANQGSEA. J lost 2 bases, V lost 4 bases, and 7 bases had no gene match. This CDR3 region has 14 residues. DNA of the CDR3: TGCAGCGTTGTTAGCGGGACCGATCCCTACGAGCAGTACTTC. Its protein product is CSVVSGTDPYEQYF.

Details on this clonotype: This may stem from a read error, because a much larger clone lies one nucleotide away. The V call is TRBV6-5, the J call TRBJ2-7, with D possibly TRBD1 on 7 matching bases. Trimming removed 7 bases from V and 5 bases from J, with 15 bases in between. Germline V lookup: CDR1 MNHEY, CDR2 SVGAGI. CDR3 length: 13 residues. The CDR3 here is CASNHGGGNEQYF. The DNA of the CDR3 is TGTGCCAGCAACCACGGAGGGGGCAACGAGCAGTACTTC.

With respect to this clonotype: A read error is likely, as this CDR3 ends without the conserved phenylalanine or tryptophan. This chain uses TRBV4-3 with TRBJ2-6; D might be TRBD1 or TRBD2, each matching 5 bases. Germline CDR1 and CDR2: LGHNA and YSLEER. CDR3 length equals 15 residues. CDR3 region: CASSQSGHGANVLTY. Written as DNA, the CDR3 is TGCGCCAGCAGCCAATCCGGACACGGGGCCAATGTCCTGACTTAC.

V and J are TRBV20-1 and TRBJ1-5; the D gene is possibly TRBD1 (6 bases). Germline V gene lookup returns CDR1 DFQATT and CDR2 SNEGSKA (reference sequence). This CDR3 has 16 residues. The ends were cut back, 7 bases at V and 2 bases at J, with 21 bases in the middle. The CDR3 sequence: CSVYLIGTGRNQPQHF. For the CDR3, the DNA is TGCAGTGTCTACCTAATCGGAACAGGGCGCAATCAGCCCCAGCATTTT.

On this clonotype: The conserved phenylalanine or tryptophan normally closing the CDR3 is absent here, so this likely arose from a read error. V usage is TRBV13 and J usage is TRBJ2-3; D is possibly TRBD1 or TRBD2 (5 bases each). CDR1 and CDR2 from the germline V gene are PRHDT and FYEKMQ (reference sequence). The CDR3 runs to 13 residues. Here the CDR3 reads CASTRGRTGTQYL. As DNA, the CDR3 is TGTGCCAGCACTCGGGGACGCACAGGTACGCAGTATTTA.

The count of this clonotype is one. The conserved phenylalanine or tryptophan normally closing the CDR3 is absent here, so this likely arose from a read error. The chain carries TRBV11-2 and TRBJ2-7, with 8 bases aligning to TRBD2. The CDR3 contains 15 residues. Germline CDR1 and CDR2: SGHAT and FQNNGV. CDR3 amino acids: CASSYGNSGNYEQYL. Written as DNA, the CDR3 is TGTGCCAGCAGCTACGGGAATAGCGGGAACTACGAACAGTACTTA.

This clonotype was found once. This is likely a read error, given that the CDR3 carries no conserved phenylalanine or tryptophan at its end. The gene calls are TRBV12-3 or TRBV12-4 and TRBJ2-1; TRBD1 agrees at 9 bases. This CDR3 comprises 15 residues. Here the CDR3 DNA reads TGTGCCAGTAGTTTGGACAGGGGAGTTTTGTCTGAGCAGTTCTCC. Translation: CASSLDRGVLSEQFS.

Turning to this clonotype: Mismatch with germline at one junction end may stem from a read error. The V call is TRBV5-6, the J call TRBJ2-1, with D uncertain. The CDR3 runs 16 residues. Germline values: CDR1 SGHDT, CDR2 YYEEEE. The CDR3 loop reads CTSNPFQVLNHNEQFF. CDR3 in DNA: TGTACCAGCAACCCTTTCCAGGTGCTTAATCACAATGAGCAGTTCTTC.